This T cell receptor (beta chain) was sequenced for a study of blood T cells in healthy people across ages. For the second PCR, which ran for about 7 to 11 cycles, a sample-barcoded 5' primer and a J-beta primer mix were used. TCRdb re-called the 5' RACE reads with MiXCR, one entry per CDR3 protein. This table holds about 640,000 distinct CDR3 sequences, 58% found once. This clonotype was observed a handful of times. No antigen is known for it. Study findings and constraints: Donor CMV infection status was unknown, possibly confounding age-related changes in expanded clonotypes. The study found more naive CD4+ cells and higher diversity in long-lived than aged donors.

The sequenced sample consisted of blood. The TCR was taken from a man aged 60-69 years in good health.

CDR3 nucleotide sequence: TGTGCCAGCAGCCACCTGTCCAACCCATATGGCTACACCTTC. Translated, it gives CASSHLSNPYGYTF. The genes are TRBV3-1 and TRBJ1-2; D is unclear. The CDR3 has 14 residues. Germline CDR1 reads LGHDT; CDR2 reads YNNKEL (reference sequence). V was trimmed by 3 bases and J by 5 bases, leaving 13 bases between them.